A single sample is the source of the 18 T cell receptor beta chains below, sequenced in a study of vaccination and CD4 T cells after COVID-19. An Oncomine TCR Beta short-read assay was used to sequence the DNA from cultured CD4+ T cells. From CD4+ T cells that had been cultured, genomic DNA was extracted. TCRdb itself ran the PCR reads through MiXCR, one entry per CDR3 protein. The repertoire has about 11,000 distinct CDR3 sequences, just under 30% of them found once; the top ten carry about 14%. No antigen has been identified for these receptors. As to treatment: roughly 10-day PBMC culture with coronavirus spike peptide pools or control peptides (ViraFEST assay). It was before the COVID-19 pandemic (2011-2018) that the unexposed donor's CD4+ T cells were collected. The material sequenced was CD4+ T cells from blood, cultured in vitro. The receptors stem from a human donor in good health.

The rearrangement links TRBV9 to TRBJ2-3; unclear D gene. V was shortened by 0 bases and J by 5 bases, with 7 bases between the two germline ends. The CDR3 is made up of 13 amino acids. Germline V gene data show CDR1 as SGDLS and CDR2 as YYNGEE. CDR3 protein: CASSVGVRDTQYF. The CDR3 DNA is TGTGCCAGCAGCGTAGGAGTAAGAGATACGCAGTATTTT.

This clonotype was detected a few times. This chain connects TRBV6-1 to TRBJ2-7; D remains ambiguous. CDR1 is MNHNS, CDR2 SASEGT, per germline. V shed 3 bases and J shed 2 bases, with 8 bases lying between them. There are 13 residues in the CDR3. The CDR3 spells CASSDGSAYEQYF. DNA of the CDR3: TGTGCCAGCAGTGACGGGTCCGCCTACGAGCAGTACTTC.

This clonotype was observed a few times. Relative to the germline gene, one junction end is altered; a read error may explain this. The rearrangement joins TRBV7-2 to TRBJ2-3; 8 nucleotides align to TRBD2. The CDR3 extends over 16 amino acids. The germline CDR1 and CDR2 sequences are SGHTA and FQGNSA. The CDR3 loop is CASGRSSGLNTDTPYF. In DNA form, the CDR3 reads TGTGCCAGCGGGAGGTCTAGCGGGCTCAACACAGATACGCCGTATTTT.

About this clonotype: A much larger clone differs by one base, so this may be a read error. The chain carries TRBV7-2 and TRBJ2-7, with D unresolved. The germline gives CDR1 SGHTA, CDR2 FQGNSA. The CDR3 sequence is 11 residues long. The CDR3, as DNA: TGTGTCAGCAGCTTAGTTTACGAGCAGTACTTC. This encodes CVSSLVYEQYF.

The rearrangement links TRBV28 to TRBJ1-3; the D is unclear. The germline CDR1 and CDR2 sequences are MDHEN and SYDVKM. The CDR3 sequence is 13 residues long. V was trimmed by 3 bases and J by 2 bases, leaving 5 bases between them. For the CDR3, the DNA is TGTGCCAGCAGTTTGTCTGCTGGAAACACCATATATTTT. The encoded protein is CASSLSAGNTIYF.

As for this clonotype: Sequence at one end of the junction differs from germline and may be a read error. The DNA for the CDR3 is TGTGCCAGCTCACCACAATCAGGACAGACTGCAGAGCGGTACTTC. Translated: CASSPQSGQTAERYF. The chain links TRBV18 to TRBJ2-7, with a tentative D call TRBD1 (6 bases). The CDR3 covers 15 residues. CDR1 and CDR2 from the germline V gene are KGHSH and LQKENI.

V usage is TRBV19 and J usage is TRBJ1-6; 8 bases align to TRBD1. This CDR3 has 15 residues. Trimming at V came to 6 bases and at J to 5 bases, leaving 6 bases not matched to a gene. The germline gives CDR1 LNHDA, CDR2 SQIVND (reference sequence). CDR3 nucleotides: TGTGCCAGTAGCGTACAGGGGGGTGATAATTCACCCCTCCACTTT. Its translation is CASSVQGGDNSPLHF.

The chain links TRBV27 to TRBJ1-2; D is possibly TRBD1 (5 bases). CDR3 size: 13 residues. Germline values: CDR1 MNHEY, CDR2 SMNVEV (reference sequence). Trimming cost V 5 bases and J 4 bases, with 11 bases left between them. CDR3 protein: CASSRGVGYGYTF. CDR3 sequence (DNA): TGTGCCAGCAGTAGAGGGGTTGGCTATGGCTACACCTTC.

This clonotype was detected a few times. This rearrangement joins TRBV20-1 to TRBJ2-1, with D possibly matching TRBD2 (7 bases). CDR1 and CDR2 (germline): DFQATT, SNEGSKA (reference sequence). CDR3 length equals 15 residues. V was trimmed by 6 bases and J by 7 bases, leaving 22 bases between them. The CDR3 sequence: CSAPPGGRDGNEQFF. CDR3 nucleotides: TGCAGTGCACCGCCGGGGGGCAGGGATGGAAATGAGCAGTTCTTC.

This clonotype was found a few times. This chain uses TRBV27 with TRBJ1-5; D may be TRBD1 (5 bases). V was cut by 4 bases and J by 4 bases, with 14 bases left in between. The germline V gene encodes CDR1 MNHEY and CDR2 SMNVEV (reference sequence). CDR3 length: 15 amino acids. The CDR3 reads CASSSGLLFNQPQHF. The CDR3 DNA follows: TGTGCCAGCAGTTCGGGGCTCCTCTTTAATCAGCCCCAGCATTTT.

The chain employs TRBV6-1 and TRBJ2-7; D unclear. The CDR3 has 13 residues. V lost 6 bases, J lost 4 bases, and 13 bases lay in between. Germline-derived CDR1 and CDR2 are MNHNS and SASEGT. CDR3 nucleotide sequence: TGTGCCAGCAGGACCGGGCGCAATTACGAGCAGTACTTC. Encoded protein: CASRTGRNYEQYF.

The chain's CDR3 is CASRAGEQYF. CDR3 nucleotide sequence: TGCGCCAGCCGCGCCGGCGAGCAGTACTTC. The chain combines TRBV10-2 with TRBJ2-7; D call uncertain. The CDR3 is 10 residues long. V gave up 8 bases and J gave up 6 bases, with 8 bases separating them. Germline CDR1 WSHSY, CDR2 SAAADI.

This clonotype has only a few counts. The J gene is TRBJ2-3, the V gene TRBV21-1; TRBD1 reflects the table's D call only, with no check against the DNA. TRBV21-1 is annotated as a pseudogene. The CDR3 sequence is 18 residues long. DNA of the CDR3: TGTGCCAGCAGCAAAGCGGAGCCGAGGACAGGGAAAGCAGATACGCAGTATTTT. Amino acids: CASSKAEPRTGKADTQYF.

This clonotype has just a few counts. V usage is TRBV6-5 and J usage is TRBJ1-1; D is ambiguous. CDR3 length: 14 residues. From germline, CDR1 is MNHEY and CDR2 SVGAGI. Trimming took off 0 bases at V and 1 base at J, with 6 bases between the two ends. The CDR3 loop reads CASSYSRQNTEAFF. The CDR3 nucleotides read TGTGCCAGCAGTTACTCGAGGCAGAACACTGAAGCTTTCTTT.

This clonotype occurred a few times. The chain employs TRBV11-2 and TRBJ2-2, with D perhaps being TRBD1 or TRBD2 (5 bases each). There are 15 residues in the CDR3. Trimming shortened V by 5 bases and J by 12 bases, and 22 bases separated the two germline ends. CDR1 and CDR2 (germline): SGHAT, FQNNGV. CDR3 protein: CASSPHHSGTSQLFF. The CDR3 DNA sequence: TGTGCCAGCAGCCCCCATCACTCCGGGACCTCACAGCTGTTTTTT.

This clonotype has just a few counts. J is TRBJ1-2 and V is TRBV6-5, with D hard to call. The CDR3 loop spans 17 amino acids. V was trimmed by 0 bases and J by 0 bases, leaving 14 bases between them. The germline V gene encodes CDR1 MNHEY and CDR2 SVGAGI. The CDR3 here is CASSYSVADKANYGYTF. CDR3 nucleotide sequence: TGTGCCAGCAGTTACTCGGTGGCCGACAAAGCTAACTATGGCTACACCTTC.

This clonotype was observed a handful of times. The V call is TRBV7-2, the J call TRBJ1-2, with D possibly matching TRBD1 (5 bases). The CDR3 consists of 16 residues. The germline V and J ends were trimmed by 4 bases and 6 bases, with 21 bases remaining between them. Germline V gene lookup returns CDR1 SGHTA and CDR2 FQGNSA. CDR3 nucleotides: TGTGCCAGCAGCTACCAAGGACAAGAACAAATCCATGGCTACACCTTC. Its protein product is CASSYQGQEQIHGYTF.

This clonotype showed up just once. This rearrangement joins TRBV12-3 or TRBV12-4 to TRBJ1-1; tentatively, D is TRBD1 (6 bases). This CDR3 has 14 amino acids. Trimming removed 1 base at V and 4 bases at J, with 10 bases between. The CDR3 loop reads CASSLVGGSTEAFF. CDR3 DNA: TGTGCCAGCAGTTTAGTAGGGGGGAGCACTGAAGCTTTCTTT.